This T cell receptor (beta chain) stems from a study of blood T cells in healthy people across ages. Total RNA was isolated from each sample in quantities of at least 6 micrograms. Then a second PCR, running roughly 6 to 11 cycles, was carried out with a sample-barcoded 5' primer and a J-beta primer mix. Each CDR3 protein is one row after TCRdb ran MiXCR on the 5' RACE reads. The repertoire holds about 570,000 distinct CDR3 sequences, with 25% to 30% as singletons. This clonotype was detected a few times. Sequencing used blood. The TCR originated in a woman in her 70s in good health.

The CDR3 is CASSQAPTGQGENTIYF. CDR3 bases: TGCGCCAGCAGCCAAGCCCCCACGGGACAGGGAGAAAACACCATATATTTT. The chain links TRBV4-3 to TRBJ1-3; 9 bases are a match to TRBD1. There are 17 residues in the CDR3. V lost 1 base and J lost 6; bases outside the gene matches: 10. CDR1 is LGHNA and CDR2 is YSLEER in the germline V gene.